Following are 22 T cell receptor beta chains from one sample sequenced in a study of blood T cell repertoires in COVID-19. Clones were read by immunoSEQ multiplex PCR, and TCRdb kept only the in-frame ones, dropping some. The sample contains approximately 400,000 clones, more than 75% of which appear only once. Material: PBMCs or T cells enriched from blood (not recorded which). Receptors originate from a woman between 18 and 29 years old who had recovered from COVID-19.

The rearrangement links TRBV5-1 to TRBJ1-2; 9 nucleotides agree with TRBD1. Germline-derived CDR1 and CDR2 are SGHRS and YFSETQ. There are 19 residues in the CDR3. After removal of 0 bases from V and 2 bases from J, the junction contained 14 bases not matched to a gene. The CDR3, as DNA: TGCGCCAGCAGCTTGGTAATTACAGTGGACAGGGGCAACAACTATGGCTACACCTTC. It yields the protein CASSLVITVDRGNNYGYTF.

The J gene is TRBJ1-1, the V gene TRBV5-5; tentative D call: TRBD1 (6 bases). The length of the CDR3 is 16 residues. Germline V gene lookup returns CDR1 SGHKS and CDR2 YYEKEE (reference sequence). With 0 bases removed from V and 4 bases from J, the gap between germline ends came to 16 bases. The CDR3 DNA reads TGTGCCAGCAGCTTGGAGGTACGTACAGGGCCCACTGAAGCTTTCTTT. As protein: CASSLEVRTGPTEAFF. The entire variable domain, with the rest obtained from reference TRBV5-5 and TRBJ1-1, is as follows: DAGVTQSPTHLIKTRGQQVTLRCSPISGHKSVSWYQQVLGQGPQFIFQYYEKEERGRGNFPDRFSARQFPNYSSELNVNALLLGDSALYLCASSLEVRTGPTEAFFGQGTRLTVV.

The rearrangement links TRBV5-1 to TRBJ2-7, with D possibly being TRBD2 (6 bases). In germline, CDR1 is SGHRS, CDR2 YFSETQ. The CDR3 sequence is 15 residues long. V lost 0 bases to trimming and J lost 5 bases, with 15 bases between them. The CDR3 loop reads CASSLGEYGTHEQYF. DNA of the CDR3: TGCGCCAGCAGCTTGGGGGAGTACGGGACTCACGAGCAGTACTTC.

The gene calls are TRBV5-4 and TRBJ2-5; 14 positions match TRBD2. CDR3 size: 16 residues. Germline-derived CDR1 and CDR2 are SGHNT and YYREEE (reference sequence). V lost 2 bases to trimming and J lost 7 bases; unmatched junction nucleotides: 7. Here the CDR3 DNA reads TGTGCCAGCAGCTTACCCGGACTAGCGGGGGGTGGGACCCAGTACTTC. Translated: CASSLPGLAGGGTQYF.

This clone appeared a single time. V and J are TRBV2 and TRBJ1-5, with unresolved D. This CDR3 region has 14 residues. Trimming shortened V by 3 bases and J by 0 bases, and 6 bases separated the two germline ends. Per germline, CDR1 SNHLY and CDR2 FYNNEI. The CDR3, as DNA: TGTGCCAGCAGTGAGCGAATTAGCAATCAGCCCCAGCATTTT. This sequence encodes CASSERISNQPQHF.

The chain employs TRBV4-1 and TRBJ1-2, with 9 bases fitting TRBD1. The germline gives CDR1 MGHRA, CDR2 YSYEKL. Trimming took 0 bases from V and 0 from J; bases not matched to a gene: 5. This CDR3 has 17 amino acids. CDR3 in amino acids: CASSQDLDRGANYGYTF. For the CDR3, the DNA is TGCGCCAGCAGCCAAGATTTGGACAGGGGAGCTAACTATGGCTACACCTTC.

This sequence joins TRBV2 and TRBJ2-7; 11 bases are a match to TRBD1. After removal of 8 bases from V and 5 bases from J, the junction contained 8 bases not matched to a gene. The CDR3 is 14 amino acids. Germline CDR1 SNHLY, CDR2 FYNNEI. This CDR3 is CASDRTGGFDEQYF. CDR3 sequence (DNA): TGTGCCAGCGACCGGACAGGGGGCTTCGACGAGCAGTACTTC.

The chain employs TRBV11-3 and TRBJ2-1; 9 bases line up with TRBD2. The CDR3 totals 16 residues. The germline CDR1 and CDR2 sequences are SGHNT and YENEEA. After removal of 3 bases from V and 0 bases from J, the junction contained 3 bases not matched to a gene. The chain's CDR3 is CASSLRGGVSYNEQFF. CDR3 coding DNA: TGTGCCAGCAGCTTGCGCGGGGGGGTCTCCTACAATGAGCAGTTCTTC.

J is TRBJ1-5 and V is TRBV18; 10 positions agree with TRBD1. The junction had 11 bases not matched to a gene; V was cut back by 6 bases and J by 9 bases. The CDR3 loop spans 15 amino acids. The germline V gene has CDR1 KGHSH and CDR2 LQKENI. The CDR3 DNA follows: TGTGCCAGCTCGAAGGGACAGGGGATAGAGAGGCCCCAGCATTTT. Translating gives CASSKGQGIERPQHF.

There are a few counts of this clone. The chain employs TRBV25-1 and TRBJ1-6, with D perhaps matching TRBD1 (5 bases). CDR1 and CDR2 (germline): MGHDK, SYGVNS. This CDR3 is 18 amino acids long. The V gene lost 2 bases and the J gene lost 6 bases, with 20 bases spanning the gap. The CDR3 is CASSEMGVEWGVNSPLHF. The CDR3 DNA follows: TGTGCCAGCAGTGAAATGGGGGTAGAGTGGGGGGTTAATTCACCCCTCCACTTT.

The J gene is TRBJ1-2, the V gene TRBV6-2 or TRBV6-3; 7 positions match TRBD1. The CDR3 has 13 amino acids. The J segment lost 5 bases and the V segment lost 5 bases, leaving 5 bases of the junction unmatched. Germline CDR1 reads MNHEY; CDR2 reads SVGEGT. Written as DNA, the CDR3 is TGTGCCAGCAGTACGACAGGGACGTATGGCTACACCTTC. It translates to CASSTTGTYGYTF.

CDR3 sequence reads: CASTGGYGYTF. The CDR3 DNA sequence: TGTGCCAGCACTGGCGGCTATGGCTACACCTTC. The gene calls are TRBV6-5 and TRBJ1-2; D gene ambiguous. The germline gives CDR1 MNHEY, CDR2 SVGAGI. The CDR3 is made up of 11 amino acids. The V gene lost 7 bases and the J gene lost 4 bases, with 7 bases spanning the gap.

The chain employs TRBV9 and TRBJ2-7, with TRBD1 matching over 12 bases. CDR3 length equals 15 residues. Trimming took 3 bases from V and 6 from J; bases not matched to a gene: 7. CDR1 is SGDLS, CDR2 YYNGEE, per germline. The CDR3 DNA follows: TGTGCCAGCAGCGAGCGTGGGACAGGGGGCCCCGAGCAGTACTTC. Its protein is CASSERGTGGPEQYF.

CDR3 DNA sequence: TGTGCCAGCAGCTCTACTCTCTGGGAGACCCAGTACTTC. Translation gives CASSSTLWETQYF. This sequence joins TRBV9 and TRBJ2-5; unclear D gene. CDR3 size: 13 residues. Germline-derived CDR1 and CDR2 are SGDLS and YYNGEE. V was pared by 4 bases and J by 5 bases, with 12 bases between.

This chain joins TRBV29-1 and TRBJ2-1; tentatively, D is TRBD2 (6 bases). V lost 4 bases to trimming and J lost 7 bases, with 11 bases between them. Germline-derived CDR1 and CDR2 are SQVTM and ANQGSEA. The CDR3 covers 12 residues. CDR3 sequence reads: CSVVGLFNEQFF. DNA for the CDR3: TGCAGCGTTGTGGGACTCTTTAATGAGCAGTTCTTC.

This chain connects TRBV4-1 to TRBJ2-7; D might be TRBD1 (5 bases). Trimming took off 4 bases at V and 6 bases at J, with 19 bases between the two ends. The CDR3 runs to 15 residues. Germline lookup yields CDR1 MGHRA and CDR2 YSYEKL. The CDR3 coding sequence is TGCGCCAGCAGCCCTGAACCCAGGGTGGGCGTCGAGCAGTACTTC. Its protein is CASSPEPRVGVEQYF.

The rearrangement uses TRBV5-8 and TRBJ1-5, with 7 bases identical to TRBD1. Germline V lookup: CDR1 SGHTS, CDR2 YDEGEE. CDR3 length: 15 residues. Trimming cost V 4 bases and J 5 bases; bases outside gene matches: 9. The CDR3 DNA sequence: TGTGCCAGCAGCCTGAAAGACAGGGACGATCAGCCCCAGCATTTT. It translates to CASSLKDRDDQPQHF.

The chain links TRBV7-2 to TRBJ2-3, with 9 bases that match TRBD2. CDR3 size: 18 residues. CDR1 SGHTA and CDR2 FQGNSA come from the germline V gene. Trimming cost V 1 base and J 2 bases; bases outside gene matches: 10. Written as DNA, the CDR3 is TGTGCCAGCAGCTTAGGGTGGGAGCGGGGGGCTATCACAGATACGCAGTATTTT. It encodes CASSLGWERGAITDTQYF.

V gene TRBV7-9 combines with J gene TRBJ2-7; D may be TRBD2 (7 bases). The V end lost 1 base, the J end lost 5 bases, and 18 bases lay between the germline ends. The CDR3 is made up of 16 amino acids. The V gene's germline CDR1 is SEHNR and CDR2 FQNEAQ (reference sequence). The CDR3 coding sequence is TGTGCCAGCAGCTTAGTTGTCGGGGGGCCCGACGACGAGCAGTACTTC. Protein product: CASSLVVGGPDDEQYF.

The rearrangement joins TRBV19 to TRBJ1-4, with D uncertain. CDR1 is LNHDA and CDR2 is SQIVND in the germline V gene (reference sequence). V lost 8 bases, J lost 5 bases, and 21 bases lay in between. The CDR3 is 16 residues long. The chain's CDR3 is CASYEGRVPHNEKLFF. The DNA of the CDR3 is TGTGCCAGTTATGAGGGAAGGGTACCGCACAATGAAAAACTGTTTTTT.

V and J are TRBV3-1 (or the pseudogene TRBV3-2) and TRBJ2-1; 7 positions match TRBD2. The V and J ends lost 7 bases and 1 base, in that order; junction bases with no gene match: 16. Germline-derived CDR1 and CDR2 are LGHDT and YNNKEL (reference sequence). The CDR3 runs to 18 residues. The CDR3 DNA sequence: TGTGCCAGCACCCCACCGGGCCAGCGGGGCGTATCCTACAATGAGCAGTTCTTC. Translating gives CASTPPGQRGVSYNEQFF.

The chain couples TRBV4-1 to TRBJ2-3; TRBD2 matches at 9 bases. V shed 4 bases and J 0 bases; nucleotides not matched to a gene: 11. The CDR3 is 18 amino acids. Germline CDR1 and CDR2: MGHRA and YSYEKL. CDR3: CASSPISSGGKSTDTQYF. CDR3 DNA sequence: TGCGCCAGCAGCCCAATCAGTAGCGGGGGCAAGAGCACAGATACGCAGTATTTT.